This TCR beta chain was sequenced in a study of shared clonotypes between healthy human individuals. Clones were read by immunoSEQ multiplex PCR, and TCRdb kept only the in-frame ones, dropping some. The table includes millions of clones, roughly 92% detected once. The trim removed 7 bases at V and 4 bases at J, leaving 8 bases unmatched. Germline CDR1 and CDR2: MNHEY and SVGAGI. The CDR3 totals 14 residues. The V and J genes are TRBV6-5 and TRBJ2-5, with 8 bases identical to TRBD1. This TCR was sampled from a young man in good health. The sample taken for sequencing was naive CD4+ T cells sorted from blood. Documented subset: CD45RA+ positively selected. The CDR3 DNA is TGTGCCAGCACCCTCAGGACAGGGATAGAGACCCAGTACTTC. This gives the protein CASTLRTGIETQYF.